The entry below gives a single TCR beta chain sequence along with its context. Its antigen is unknown. Every patient experienced relapse after autologous stem cell transplantation, and brentuximab vedotin exposure varied. When best responses were assessed, they were complete response, partial response or progressive disease. This sample was included in a study of PD-1 blockade in classical Hodgkin lymphoma. Study observations and caveats: Similar baseline diversity was found in complete responders and newly diagnosed patients.

The method was immunoSEQ multiplex PCR; TCRdb's version includes in-frame clones alone and lacks a portion of them. The data hold over 20,000 clones, with about two thirds observed a single time. The CDR3 contains 16 residues. CDR1 is MNHEY, CDR2 SVGAGI, per germline. Trimming shortened V by 2 bases and J by 0 bases, and 13 bases separated the two germline ends. The sequence derives from a human donor with classical Hodgkin lymphoma. This sample comprised peripheral blood mononuclear cells (PBMCs), obtained at baseline. The chain couples TRBV6-5 to TRBJ1-1; D may be TRBD1 (6 bases). DNA for the CDR3: TGTGCCAGCAGTTACGGGGGGGCCCCTTTGAACACTGAAGCTTTCTTT. This translates into CASSYGGAPLNTEAFF.